The 14 T cell receptor beta chains below come from one sample, sequenced in a study of T cell repertoires in cytomegalovirus infection. TCRdb re-called the reads with MiXCR, one entry per CDR3 protein. The data contain almost 500,000 distinct CDR3 sequences, around 10% of them singletons. The sequencing input was PBMCs. All receptors come from a human donor in good health (CMV status not recorded). Some clones in this sample may be carry-over from other donors' samples.

The sample holds many counts of this clonotype. The rearrangement links TRBV7-9 to TRBJ2-5; D uncertain. The CDR3 is made up of 14 amino acids. Trimming pared 2 bases from V and 2 bases from J, leaving 9 bases between. Germline loops: CDR1 SEHNR, CDR2 FQNEAQ (reference sequence). The CDR3 DNA is TGTGCCAGCAGCTTATTAGGATATCAAGAGACCCAGTACTTC. Residues: CASSLLGYQETQYF.

The chain is built from TRBV18 and TRBJ2-1; the D is unclear. There are 12 residues in the CDR3. Trimming left V 6 bases short and J 14 bases short, with 17 bases between. Germline values: CDR1 KGHSH, CDR2 LQKENI. CDR3 sequence reads: CASSGTDPAEFF. DNA for the CDR3: TGTGCCAGCTCGGGAACAGACCCTGCCGAGTTCTTC.

This clonotype was counted ten times or more. V is TRBV28 and J is TRBJ2-2; D gene ambiguous. CDR1 and CDR2 (germline): MDHEN, SYDVKM. The ends were cut back, 8 bases at V and 1 base at J, with 8 bases in the middle. The CDR3 is 13 residues long. The CDR3 DNA follows: TGTGCCAGCGCCGTAGGGAACACCGGGGAGCTGTTTTTT. Translating it yields CASAVGNTGELFF.

This clonotype was seen at least ten times. An end of the junction differs from the germline gene, which may be a read error. The V call is TRBV27, the J call TRBJ2-7; 9 nucleotides align to TRBD2. The germline V gene encodes CDR1 MNHEY and CDR2 SMNVEV (reference sequence). The CDR3 sequence is 14 residues long. CDR3 bases: TGTGCCAGCAGCCCGAGAGGGGTCCCGGGACTAGCAGACTTC. Translating it yields CASSPRGVPGLADF.

There are many counts of this clonotype. The chain recombines TRBV6-1 with TRBJ2-1, with no clear D. CDR3 size: 14 residues. Germline V gene sequence: CDR1 MNHNS, CDR2 SASEGT. V was shortened by 5 bases and J by 6 bases, with 14 bases between the two germline ends. As DNA, the CDR3 is TGTGCCAGCAGTTCCTCACGCCTGATCAATGAGCAGTTCTTC. Its translation is CASSSSRLINEQFF.

This clonotype occurred a few times. This chain joins TRBV10-3 and TRBJ2-5, with D unclear. Germline-derived CDR1 and CDR2 are ENHRY and SYGVKD. CDR3 size: 11 residues. V was clipped by 6 bases and J by 3 bases, with 5 bases between them. CDR3 sequence reads: CAIRGKETQYF. The CDR3 coding sequence is TGTGCCATCAGGGGTAAAGAGACCCAGTACTTC.

This sequence joins TRBV3-1 and TRBJ1-1; D gene ambiguous. The CDR3 has 14 residues. Germline V gene sequence: CDR1 LGHDT, CDR2 YNNKEL (reference sequence). V was shortened by 6 bases and J by 0 bases, with 11 bases between the two germline ends. The CDR3 nucleotides read TGTGCCAGCAGGAAAACCACGATGAACACTGAAGCTTTCTTT. Encoded protein: CASRKTTMNTEAFF.

The table lists this clonotype with many counts. J is TRBJ2-6 and V is TRBV28, with 12 positions matching TRBD2. Germline-derived CDR1 and CDR2 are MDHEN and SYDVKM. The CDR3 totals 19 residues. Losses at the gene ends were 6 bases for V and 1 base for J; bases not matched to a gene: 10. CDR3 amino acids: CASSPSGLAGPSGANVLTF. Here the CDR3 DNA reads TGTGCCAGCAGCCCGTCAGGACTAGCGGGACCTTCTGGGGCCAACGTCCTGACTTTC. The full variable domain, in which reference TRBV28 and TRBJ2-6 provide the parts outside the CDR3, is DVKVTQSSRYLVKRTGEKVFLECVQDMDHENMFWYRQDPGLGLRLIYFSYDVKMKEKGDIPEGYSVSREKKERFSLILESASTNQTSMYLCASSPSGLAGPSGANVLTFGAGSRLTVL.

This clonotype was seen ten or more times. The chain recombines TRBV7-9 with TRBJ2-3; D may be TRBD1 (6 bases). The CDR3 length is 16 residues. V gave up 4 bases and J gave up 6 bases, with 20 bases separating them. Germline assignment: CDR1 SEHNR and CDR2 FQNEAQ (reference sequence). CDR3 sequence (DNA): TGTGCCAGCAGCTCCTCAGTGCTACAGGGTGTGGATACGCAGTATTTT. It is translated as CASSSSVLQGVDTQYF.

This clonotype was seen repeatedly, ten times or more. V usage is TRBV7-9 and J usage is TRBJ2-7; 8 nucleotides align to TRBD1. This CDR3 comprises 15 residues. The germline V gene has CDR1 SEHNR and CDR2 FQNEAQ (reference sequence). V shed 1 base and J 7 bases; nucleotides not matched to a gene: 9. The CDR3: CASSLEARTGREQYF. For the CDR3, the DNA is TGTGCCAGCAGCTTAGAGGCTCGGACAGGGCGAGAGCAGTACTTC.

This clonotype has only a few counts. This chain connects TRBV12-3 or TRBV12-4 to TRBJ2-7; 10 bases agree with TRBD2. J was trimmed by 4 bases and V by 3 bases; bases with no gene match: 12. The CDR3 covers 17 residues. The CDR3 loop is CASSLLSGGAAVYEQYF. Here the CDR3 DNA reads TGTGCCAGCAGTTTGTTGAGCGGGGGGGCCGCAGTGTACGAGCAGTACTTC.

This clonotype has at least ten counts. The CDR3 DNA is TGTGCCAGCAGGACGACAGGGATGGGACAGCCCCAGCATTTT. It yields the protein CASRTTGMGQPQHF. The chain recombines TRBV27 with TRBJ1-5; 7 positions match TRBD1. The germline V gene has CDR1 MNHEY and CDR2 SMNVEV (reference sequence). Losses at the gene ends were 6 bases for V and 7 bases for J; bases not matched to a gene: 9. The length of the CDR3 is 14 residues.

This clonotype was recorded many times. The chain uses TRBV7-8 and TRBJ2-7; 12 nucleotides match TRBD1. Germline-derived CDR1 and CDR2 are SGHVS and FQNEAQ. The CDR3 covers 15 residues. The ends lost 4 bases at V and 6 bases at J; junction bases unmatched: 7. The CDR3 DNA reads TGTGCCAGCAGCTCCGGGACAGGGGGCCGTGGCGAGCAGTACTTC. Translating it yields CASSSGTGGRGEQYF.

Turning to this clonotype: This clone may be a read error of a much larger clone one base away. The chain recombines TRBV7-2 with TRBJ2-3, with D tentatively TRBD1 (5 bases). The V end lost 5 bases, the J end lost 2 bases, and 14 bases lay between the germline ends. Germline values: CDR1 SGHTA, CDR2 FQGNSA. This CDR3 is built from 15 residues. Here the CDR3 reads CASSPAQQVTDTQYF. For the CDR3, the DNA is TGTGCCAGCAGCCCCGCTCAACAGGTCACAGATACGCAGTATTTT.